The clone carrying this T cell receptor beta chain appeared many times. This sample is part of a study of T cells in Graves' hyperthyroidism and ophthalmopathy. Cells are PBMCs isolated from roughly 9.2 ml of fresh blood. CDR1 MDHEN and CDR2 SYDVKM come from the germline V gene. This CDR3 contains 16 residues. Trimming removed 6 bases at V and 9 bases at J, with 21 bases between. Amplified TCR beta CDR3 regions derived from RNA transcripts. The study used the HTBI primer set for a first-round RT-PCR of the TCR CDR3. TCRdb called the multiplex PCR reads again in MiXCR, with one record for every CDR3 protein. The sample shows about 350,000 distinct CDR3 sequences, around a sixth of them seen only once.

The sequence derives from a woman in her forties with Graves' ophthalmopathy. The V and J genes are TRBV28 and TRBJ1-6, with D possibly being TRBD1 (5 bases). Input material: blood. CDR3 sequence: CASSNSGARSGSPLHF. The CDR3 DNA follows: TGTGCCAGCAGCAACTCCGGGGCCCGGTCCGGTTCACCCCTCCACTTT.